Listed below are T cell receptor beta chains from one sample, sequenced in a study of T cell changes during pregnancy in multiple sclerosis. Here immunoSEQ multiplex PCR was the method, and the copy in TCRdb shows in-frame clones only, minus some. This sample yields 50,000 or so clones, of which about 92% are seen a single time; roughly 0.37% belongs to the top ten. The sample consisted of CD4+ T cells from peripheral blood mononuclear cells, taken before pregnancy. Receptor source: a female donor with multiple sclerosis, enrolled in a pregnancy study. CDR3s include the opening cysteine and the closing phenylalanine or tryptophan.

j_call: TRBJ2-1
v_call: TRBV7-9
cdr3_aa: CASSFLAGGTYNEQFF

j_call: TRBJ2-3
v_call: TRBV7-9
cdr3_aa: CASSRQLAGGSDTQYF

j_call: TRBJ1-1
v_call: TRBV30
cdr3_aa: CALTPTGAFF

j_call: TRBJ1-4
v_call: TRBV27
cdr3_aa: CASKDRVGVKELFF

j_call: TRBJ1-4
v_call: TRBV30
cdr3_aa: CAWRRFNEKLFF

j_call: TRBJ2-1
v_call: TRBV27
cdr3_aa: CASSYLPGQEQFF

j_call: TRBJ2-3
v_call: TRBV5-4
cdr3_aa: CASSLGGARSTDTQYF

j_call: TRBJ1-1
v_call: TRBV5-4
cdr3_aa: CASSLEHTEAFF

j_call: TRBJ2-2
v_call: TRBV19
cdr3_aa: CASSRKREATGELFF

j_call: TRBJ2-1
v_call: TRBV7-2
cdr3_aa: CASSLASGTAYNEQFF

j_call: TRBJ1-1
v_call: TRBV5-4
cdr3_aa: CASSSRVFVMNTEAFF

j_call: TRBJ2-4
v_call: TRBV5-1
cdr3_aa: CASSLVAENIQYF

j_call: TRBJ1-5
v_call: TRBV28
cdr3_aa: CASRLLSNQPQHF

j_call: TRBJ2-7
v_call: TRBV2
cdr3_aa: CASTEGGGGYEQYF

j_call: TRBJ2-1
v_call: TRBV19
cdr3_aa: CASSILTSGKVNEQFF

j_call: TRBJ2-3
v_call: TRBV9
cdr3_aa: CASSATIRLAGTDTQYF